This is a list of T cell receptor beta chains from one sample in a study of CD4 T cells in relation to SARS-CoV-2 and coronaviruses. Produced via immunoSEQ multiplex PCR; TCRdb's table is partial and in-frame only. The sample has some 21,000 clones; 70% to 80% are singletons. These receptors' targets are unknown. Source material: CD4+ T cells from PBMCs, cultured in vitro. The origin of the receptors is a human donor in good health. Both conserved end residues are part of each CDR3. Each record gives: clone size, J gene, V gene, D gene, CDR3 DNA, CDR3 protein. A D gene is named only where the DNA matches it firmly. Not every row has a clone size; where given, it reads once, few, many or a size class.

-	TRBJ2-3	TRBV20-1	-	TGCAGCGCTGAAGGGACAGATACGCAGTATTTT	CSAEGTDTQYF
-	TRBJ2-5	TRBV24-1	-	TGTGCCACCAGTGAAACGACAGGATACCAAGAGACCCAGTACTTC	CATSETTGYQETQYF
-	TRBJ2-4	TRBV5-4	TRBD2	TGTGCCAGCAGCCCGGCGGGGGGAGCCAAAAACATTCAGTACTTC	CASSPAGGAKNIQYF
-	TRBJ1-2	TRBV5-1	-	TGCGCCAGCAGCTTGGAGGATGGACTGACCAGTGGTGGCTACACCTTC	CASSLEDGLTSGGYTF
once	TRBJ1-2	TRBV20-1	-	TGCAGTGCTAGTCGGGACGACTATGGCTACACCTTC	CSASRDDYGYTF
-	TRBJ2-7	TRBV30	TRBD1	TGTGCCTGGAGTCCCAAACGCCGGACAGGGGCAAGCTCCTACGAGCAGTACTTC	CAWSPKRRTGASSYEQYF
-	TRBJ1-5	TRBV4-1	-	TGCGCCAGCAGCCCCTACGTCGAGGGAAATCAGCCCCAGCATTTT	CASSPYVEGNQPQHF
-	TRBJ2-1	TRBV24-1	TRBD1	TGTGCCACCAGTGTCTCCGGGACAGAACTCGACAATGAGCAGTTCTTC	CATSVSGTELDNEQFF
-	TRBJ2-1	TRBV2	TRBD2	TGTGCCAGCAGCTCAGGACTAGCATTTTTCTTC	CASSSGLAFFF
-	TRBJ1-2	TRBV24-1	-	TGTGCCACCAGTGATTTGTCCGGGCGACTTGATGGCTACACCTTC	CATSDLSGRLDGYTF
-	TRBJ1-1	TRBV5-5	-	TGTGCCAGCAGCTTGATGGGGGTTGACACTGAAGCTTTCTTT	CASSLMGVDTEAFF
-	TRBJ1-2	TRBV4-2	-	TGTGCCAGCAGCCAAGATCGAGGGGCCTCTAACTATGGCTACACCTTC	CASSQDRGASNYGYTF
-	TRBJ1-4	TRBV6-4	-	TGTGCCAGCAGTGACTCAAGGGGAACTAATGAAAAACTGTTTTTT	CASSDSRGTNEKLFF
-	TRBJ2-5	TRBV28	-	TGTGCCAGCAGTCGCGAGACCCAGTACTTC	CASSRETQYF
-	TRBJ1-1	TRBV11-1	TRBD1	TGTGCCAGCAGCTTCACAGGGGATCCGAACACTGAAGCTTTCTTT	CASSFTGDPNTEAFF
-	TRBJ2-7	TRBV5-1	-	TGCGCCAGCAGCTTGGGTACCAGGAACTACGAGCAGTACTTC	CASSLGTRNYEQYF
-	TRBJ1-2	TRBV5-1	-	TGCGCCAGCAGCTTGGACGGGACTGACATTTATGGCTACACCTTC	CASSLDGTDIYGYTF
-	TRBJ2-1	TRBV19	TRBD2	TGTGCCAGTAGTGTCCCGGGACTAGTTGACAATGAGCAGTTCTTC	CASSVPGLVDNEQFF
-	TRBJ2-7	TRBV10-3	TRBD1	TGTGCCATCAGTGGCTTCAGGGGACAGAACTACGAGCAGTACTTC	CAISGFRGQNYEQYF
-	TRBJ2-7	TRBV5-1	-	TGCGCCAGCAGCCCTAGGGGGTGGGGAGACCGCCACTACGAGCAGTACTTC	CASSPRGWGDRHYEQYF
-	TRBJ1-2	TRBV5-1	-	TGCGCCAGCAGCTTGGGCACCTCAAACTATGGCTACACCTTC	CASSLGTSNYGYTF
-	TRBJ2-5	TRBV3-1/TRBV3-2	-	TGTGCCAGCAGCCCTGCGGGACAGAGGAGTGGAGAGACCCAGTACTTC	CASSPAGQRSGETQYF
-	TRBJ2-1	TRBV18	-	TGTGCCAGCTCACTCTTAGCATCCTACAATGAGCAGTTCTTC	CASSLLASYNEQFF
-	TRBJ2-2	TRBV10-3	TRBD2	TGTGCCATCAGTGAGGGGACTACATATACCGGGGAGCTGTTTTTT	CAISEGTTYTGELFF
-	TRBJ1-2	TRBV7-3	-	TGTGCCAGCAGCCCCCCCTGGGGGGGCTACACCTTC	CASSPPWGGYTF
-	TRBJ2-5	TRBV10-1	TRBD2	TGCGCCAGCAGTGAGACCGGGACTAGCGGGAGAGGGGAGACCCAGTACTTC	CASSETGTSGRGETQYF
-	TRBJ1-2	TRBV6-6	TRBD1	TGTGCCAGCAGTCCGGGACAGGGGGCTAGGTCGGTCTATGGCTACACCTTC	CASSPGQGARSVYGYTF
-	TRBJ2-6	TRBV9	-	TGTGCCAGCAGCGTAGGAAGGCACTCTGGGGCCAACGTCCTGACTTTC	CASSVGRHSGANVLTF
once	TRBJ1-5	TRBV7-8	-	TGTGCCAGCAGCTTAGATTTTAGGCAGGGCGGAAACAATCAGCCCCAGCATTTT	CASSLDFRQGGNNQPQHF
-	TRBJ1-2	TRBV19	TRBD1	TGTGCCAGTAGTAGCGCAGACAGGGCGTATGGCTACACCTTC	CASSSADRAYGYTF
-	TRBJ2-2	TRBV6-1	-	TGTGCCAGCAGTGATATTTCACTAGTGACCGGGGAGCTGTTTTTT	CASSDISLVTGELFF
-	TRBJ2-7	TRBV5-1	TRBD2	TGCGCCAGCAGCTTGAAGTCGGGAGGTTGGGAGCAGTACTTC	CASSLKSGGWEQYF
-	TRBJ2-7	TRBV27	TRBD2	TGTGCCAGCATTAATAAGGGCCCTTTTCAAGCGGGAGTTCGCGAGCAGTACTTC	CASINKGPFQAGVREQYF
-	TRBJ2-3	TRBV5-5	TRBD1	TGTGCCAGCAGCTTGGGACGACAGGGGGCATGGGCAGATACGCAGTATTTT	CASSLGRQGAWADTQYF
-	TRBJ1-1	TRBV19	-	TGTGCCAGTAGTTCCCCAATGACTGAAGCTTTCTTT	CASSSPMTEAFF
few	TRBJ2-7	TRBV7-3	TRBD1	TGTGCCAGCAGCTACGGACAGGCCTACGAGCAGTACTTC	CASSYGQAYEQYF
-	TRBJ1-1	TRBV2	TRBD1	TGTGCCAGCAGTGGTAGACAGGGGAACACTGAAGCTTTCTTT	CASSGRQGNTEAFF
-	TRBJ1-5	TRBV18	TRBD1	TGTGCCAGCTCCGAGGGGCAGGGGGTACAACAGCCCCAGCATTTT	CASSEGQGVQQPQHF
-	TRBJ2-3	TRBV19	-	TGTGCCAGTAGTATAGACGGTGGAGATACGCAGTATTTT	CASSIDGGDTQYF
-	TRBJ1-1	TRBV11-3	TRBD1	TGTGCCAGCATTCTGGGACAGACGATAAACACTGAAGCTTTCTTT	CASILGQTINTEAFF
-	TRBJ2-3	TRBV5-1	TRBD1	TGCGCCAGCAGCGGGGGACAGACCAGCACAGATACGCAGTATTTT	CASSGGQTSTDTQYF
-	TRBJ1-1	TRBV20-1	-	TGCAGTGCTAGTGTTGCCCGGAGCACTGAAGCTTTCTTT	CSASVARSTEAFF
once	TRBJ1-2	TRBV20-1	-	TGCAGTGCTAGTCCGCGGGCAGACTATGGCTACACCTTC	CSASPRADYGYTF
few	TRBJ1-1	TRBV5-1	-	TGCGCCAGCAGTATGTACGAGGTTTTAACTGAAGCTTTCTTT	CASSMYEVLTEAFF
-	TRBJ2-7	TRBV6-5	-	TGTGCCAGCAGTTACTCGACACATAGCTCCTACGAGCAGTACTTC	CASSYSTHSSYEQYF
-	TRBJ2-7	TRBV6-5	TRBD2	TGTGCCAGCAGTTACCCCAGCGGGAGCTCCTACGAGCAGTACTTC	CASSYPSGSSYEQYF